These 5 T cell receptor beta chains originate from one sample sequenced in a study of blood T cells in healthy people across ages. The authors ran a second PCR of 7 to 11 cycles using a sample-barcoded 5' primer and a J-beta primer mix. TCRdb analysed the 5' RACE reads with MiXCR anew, one entry per CDR3 protein. Among some 710,000 distinct CDR3 sequences listed, about 24% were seen once. The sequenced sample was blood. Every receptor here comes from a man in his 70s in good health.

This clonotype was detected only a few times. The chain recombines TRBV20-1 with TRBJ1-1; 9 bases agree with TRBD1. This CDR3 contains 15 residues. CDR1 is DFQATT, CDR2 SNEGSKA, per germline (reference sequence). V was pared by 2 bases and J by 1 base, with 5 bases of the junction left unmatched. As DNA, the CDR3 is TGCAGTGCTAGACTGCCGGGACAGGGGAACACTGAAGCTTTCTTT. It is translated as CSARLPGQGNTEAFF.

This clonotype turned up a few times. CDR3 in amino acids: CASSLEVDSPLHF. In DNA form, the CDR3 reads TGTGCCAGCAGTTTAGAGGTTGATTCACCCCTCCACTTT. The chain couples TRBV12-3 or TRBV12-4 to TRBJ1-6; D is ambiguous. The CDR3 contains 13 residues. V lost 1 base and J 8 bases, leaving 6 bases between the germline ends.

The chain recombines TRBV24-1 with TRBJ2-3; 9 bases map to TRBD2. The CDR3 loop spans 16 amino acids. J gave up 0 bases and V 5 bases, and 5 bases lay outside the gene matches. Germline CDR1 is KGHDR and CDR2 is SFDVKD. In nucleotides, the CDR3 is TGTGCCACCAGTGCTAGCGGGATAACAAGCACAGATACGCAGTATTTT. Protein product: CATSASGITSTDTQYF.

The CDR3 nucleotides are TGCGCCAGCAGCCCTTCGCCGCAGGAAGTATCCTACGAGCAGTACTTC. Encoded protein: CASSPSPQEVSYEQYF. J is TRBJ2-7 and V is TRBV5-1; D is undetermined. The germline V and J ends were trimmed by 4 bases and 1 base, with 18 bases remaining between them. Germline lookup yields CDR1 SGHRS and CDR2 YFSETQ. The CDR3 sequence is 16 residues long.

This clonotype was seen only a few times. The chain is built from TRBV3-1 and TRBJ1-6; unclear D gene. Trimming cost V 2 bases and J 9 bases, with 11 bases left between them. The CDR3 has 14 residues. Germline CDR1 LGHDT, CDR2 YNNKEL (reference sequence). The CDR3 DNA reads as TGTGCCAGCAGCCAAACGGTGGGTTCTTCACCCCTCCACTTT. Translated: CASSQTVGSSPLHF.